The present T cell receptor (beta chain) was sequenced within a study of tumor-infiltrating lymphocytes in oesophageal squamous cell carcinoma. Trimming shortened V by 4 bases and J by 6 bases, and 16 bases separated the two germline ends. This CDR3 has 15 residues. Germline CDR1 reads SGHTA; CDR2 reads FQGNSA. TCRdb reprocessed the reads via MiXCR and lists one record per CDR3 protein. The table shows roughly 11,000 distinct CDR3 sequences, with about three fifths occurring only once. Sequenced: blood. The gene calls are TRBV7-2 and TRBJ2-1; D is possibly TRBD2 (7 bases). This receptor was identified in a female donor with esophageal squamous cell carcinoma. The DNA of the CDR3 is TGTGCCAGCAGCTGGAGGGGGGGAACAGTCAATGAGCAGTTCTTC. Translated, it gives CASSWRGGTVNEQFF.